This T cell receptor (beta chain) was identified during a study of blood T cell repertoires in COVID-19. The overall study: COVID-19 samples, acute and convalescent, were from the United States, Italy and Spain. T cells, B-cell-depleted T cells, or PBMCs provided the cDNA or gDNA that served as material.

Enrolled during active infection, Seattle patients were then followed longitudinally. Study processing details: Counts of nucleated cells, estimated from reference gene primer amplification, were obtained. Sequenced by immunoSEQ multiplex PCR; TCRdb stores in-frame clones only, minus some. The D gene and trimming were derived from the DNA, and the V and J assignments and clone size from that table. Here the sample spans some 300,000 clones, approximately 90% being singletons. The germline gives CDR1 MNHEY, CDR2 SMNVEV (reference sequence). The CDR3 is made up of 17 amino acids. J gave up 1 base and V 7 bases, and 7 bases lay outside the gene matches.

This chain links TRBV27 with TRBJ2-1; 13 nucleotides line up with TRBD2. The sample was peripheral blood. The clonotype comes from a woman aged 50 to 60 with COVID-19, enrolled during active disease. DNA of the CDR3: TGTGCCAGCACCGGACTAGCGGGAGCACTTTCCTACAATGAGCAGTTCTTC. It codes for CASTGLAGALSYNEQFF.